The sample holds many counts of the clone carrying this T cell receptor (beta chain). This entry comes from a study of T cells after yellow fever vaccination. TCRdb used MiXCR to reprocess the 5' RACE reads, holding one entry per CDR3 protein. Of a few hundred thousand distinct CDR3 sequences listed, about 3.7% are singletons. The V gene end was trimmed by 5 bases and the J gene end by 9 bases; junction bases not matched to a gene: 7. Germline V gene lookup returns CDR1 ENHRY and CDR2 SYGVKD. This CDR3 has 14 residues. J is TRBJ2-1 and V is TRBV10-3, with TRBD2 matching 10 bases. The origin of this receptor is a man aged 18-30 years who received the YFV17D yellow fever vaccine. Sequenced here: PBMCs, sampled 15 days after the yellow fever booster vaccination. CDR3 bases: TGTGCCATCAGTTCGAGCGGGGGGGAGGGTGAGCAGTTCTTC. Residues: CAISSSGGEGEQFF.